This T cell receptor (beta chain) was identified during a study of cytomegalovirus exposure and HLA in healthy donors. Notes on the study in general: A previous analysis found most TCR beta V segments productive roughly 87% or roughly 30% of the time.

In the PCR, 60 Vbeta and 13 Jbeta primers were used. Clones were read by immunoSEQ multiplex PCR, and TCRdb kept only the in-frame ones, dropping some. The data contain about 140,000 clones, roughly 83% of them singletons. Germline CDR1 is MRHNA and CDR2 is SNTAGT. The CDR3 covers 14 residues. V was clipped by 6 bases and J by 5 bases, with 11 bases between them. Turning to this clone: No antigen is known for it.

This receptor was identified in a female donor in good health and CMV-seronegative. The sample consisted of PBMCs. The chain couples TRBV6-4 to TRBJ1-6; no reliable D call. CDR3 in amino acids: CASSLARNNSPLHF. In DNA, the CDR3 is TGTGCCAGCAGCCTAGCAAGGAATAATTCACCCCTCCACTTT.